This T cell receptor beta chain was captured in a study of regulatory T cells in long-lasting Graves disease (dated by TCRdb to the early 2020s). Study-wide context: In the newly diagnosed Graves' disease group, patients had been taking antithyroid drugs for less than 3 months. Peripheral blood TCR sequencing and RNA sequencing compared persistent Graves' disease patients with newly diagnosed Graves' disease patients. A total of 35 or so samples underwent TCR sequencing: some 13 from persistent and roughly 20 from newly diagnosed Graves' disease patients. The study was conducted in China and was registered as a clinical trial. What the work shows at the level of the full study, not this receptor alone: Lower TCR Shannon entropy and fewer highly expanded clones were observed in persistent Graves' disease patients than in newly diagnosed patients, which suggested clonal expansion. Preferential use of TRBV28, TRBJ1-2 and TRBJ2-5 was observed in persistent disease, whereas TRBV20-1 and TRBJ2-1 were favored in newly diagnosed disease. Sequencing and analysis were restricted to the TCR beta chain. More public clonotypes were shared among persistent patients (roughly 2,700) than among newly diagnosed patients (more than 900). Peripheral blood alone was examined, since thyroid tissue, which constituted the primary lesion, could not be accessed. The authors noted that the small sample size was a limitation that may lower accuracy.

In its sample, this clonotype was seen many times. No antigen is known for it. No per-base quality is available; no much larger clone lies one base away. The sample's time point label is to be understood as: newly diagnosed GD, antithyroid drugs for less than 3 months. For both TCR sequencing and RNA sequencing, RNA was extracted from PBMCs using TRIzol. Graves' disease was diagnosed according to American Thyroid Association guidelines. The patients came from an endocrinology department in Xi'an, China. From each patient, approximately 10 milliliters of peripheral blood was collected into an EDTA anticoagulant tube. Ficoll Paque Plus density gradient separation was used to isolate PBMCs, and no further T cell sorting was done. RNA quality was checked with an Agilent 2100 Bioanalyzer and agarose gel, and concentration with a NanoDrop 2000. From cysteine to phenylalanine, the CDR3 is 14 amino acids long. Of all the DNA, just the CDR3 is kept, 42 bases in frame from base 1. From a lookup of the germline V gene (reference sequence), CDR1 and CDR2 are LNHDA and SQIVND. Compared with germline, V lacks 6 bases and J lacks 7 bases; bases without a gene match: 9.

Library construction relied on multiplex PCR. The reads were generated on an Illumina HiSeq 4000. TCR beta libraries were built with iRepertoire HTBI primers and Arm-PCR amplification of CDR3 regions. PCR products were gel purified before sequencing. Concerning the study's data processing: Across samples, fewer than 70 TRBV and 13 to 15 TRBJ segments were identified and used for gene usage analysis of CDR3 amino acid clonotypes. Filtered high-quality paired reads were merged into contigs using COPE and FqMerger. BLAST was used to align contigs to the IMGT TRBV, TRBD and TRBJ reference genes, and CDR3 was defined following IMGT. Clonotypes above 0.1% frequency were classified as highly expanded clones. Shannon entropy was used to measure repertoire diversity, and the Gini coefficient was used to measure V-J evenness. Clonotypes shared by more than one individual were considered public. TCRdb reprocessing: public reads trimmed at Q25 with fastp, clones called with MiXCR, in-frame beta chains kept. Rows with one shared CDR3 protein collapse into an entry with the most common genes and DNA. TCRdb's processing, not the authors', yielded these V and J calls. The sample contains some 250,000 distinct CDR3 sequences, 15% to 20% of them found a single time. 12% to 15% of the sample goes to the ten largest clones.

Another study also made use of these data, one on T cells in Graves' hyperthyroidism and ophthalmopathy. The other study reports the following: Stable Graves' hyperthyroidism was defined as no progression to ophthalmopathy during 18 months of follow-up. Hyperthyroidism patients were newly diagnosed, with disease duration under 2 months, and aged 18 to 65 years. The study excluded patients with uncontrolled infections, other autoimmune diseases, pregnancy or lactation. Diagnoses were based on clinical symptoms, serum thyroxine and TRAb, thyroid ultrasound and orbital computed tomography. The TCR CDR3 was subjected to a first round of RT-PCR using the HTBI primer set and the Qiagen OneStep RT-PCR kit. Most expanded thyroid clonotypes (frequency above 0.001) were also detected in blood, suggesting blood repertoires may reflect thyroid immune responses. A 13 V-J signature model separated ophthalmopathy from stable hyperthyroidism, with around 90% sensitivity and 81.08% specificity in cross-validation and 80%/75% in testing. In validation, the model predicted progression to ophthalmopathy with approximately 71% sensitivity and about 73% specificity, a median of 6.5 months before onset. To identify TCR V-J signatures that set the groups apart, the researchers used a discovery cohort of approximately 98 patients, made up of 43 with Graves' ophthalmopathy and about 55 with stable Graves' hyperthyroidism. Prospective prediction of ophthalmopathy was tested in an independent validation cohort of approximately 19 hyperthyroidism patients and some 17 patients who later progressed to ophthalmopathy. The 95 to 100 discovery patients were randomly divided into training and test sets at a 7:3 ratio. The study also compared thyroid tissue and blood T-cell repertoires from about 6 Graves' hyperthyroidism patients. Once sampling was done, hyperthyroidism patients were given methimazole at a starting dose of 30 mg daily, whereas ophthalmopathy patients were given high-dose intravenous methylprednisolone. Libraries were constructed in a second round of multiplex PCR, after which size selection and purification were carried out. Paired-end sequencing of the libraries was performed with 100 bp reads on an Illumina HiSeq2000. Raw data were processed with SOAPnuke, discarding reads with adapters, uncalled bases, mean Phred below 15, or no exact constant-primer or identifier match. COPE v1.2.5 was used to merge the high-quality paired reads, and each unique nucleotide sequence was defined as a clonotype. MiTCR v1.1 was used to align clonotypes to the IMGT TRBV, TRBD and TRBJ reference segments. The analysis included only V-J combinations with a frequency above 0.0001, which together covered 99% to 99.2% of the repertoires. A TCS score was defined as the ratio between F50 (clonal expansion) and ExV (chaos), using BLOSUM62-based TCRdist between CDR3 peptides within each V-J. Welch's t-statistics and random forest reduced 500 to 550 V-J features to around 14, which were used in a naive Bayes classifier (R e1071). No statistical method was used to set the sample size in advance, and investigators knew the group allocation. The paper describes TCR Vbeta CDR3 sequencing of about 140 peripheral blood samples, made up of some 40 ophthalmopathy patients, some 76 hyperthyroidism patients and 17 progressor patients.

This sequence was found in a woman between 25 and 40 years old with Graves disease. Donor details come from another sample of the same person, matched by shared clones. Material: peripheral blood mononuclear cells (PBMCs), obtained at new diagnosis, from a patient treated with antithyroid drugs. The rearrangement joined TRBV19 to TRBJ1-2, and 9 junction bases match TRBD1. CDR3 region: CASRPTGGKLGYTF. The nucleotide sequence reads TGTGCCAGTAGACCGACAGGGGGGAAGCTTGGCTACACCTTC.